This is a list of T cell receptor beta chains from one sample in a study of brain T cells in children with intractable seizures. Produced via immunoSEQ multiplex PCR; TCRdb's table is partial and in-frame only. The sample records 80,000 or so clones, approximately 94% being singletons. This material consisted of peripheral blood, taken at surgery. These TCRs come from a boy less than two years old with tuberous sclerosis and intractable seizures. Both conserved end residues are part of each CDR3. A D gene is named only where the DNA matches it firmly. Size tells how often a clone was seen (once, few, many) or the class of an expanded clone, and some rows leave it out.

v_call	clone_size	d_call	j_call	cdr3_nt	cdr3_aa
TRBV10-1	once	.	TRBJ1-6	TGCGCCAGCAGTGAGGACAGAAAGAATTCACCCCTCCACTTT	CASSEDRKNSPLHF
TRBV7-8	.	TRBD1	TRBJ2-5	TGTGCCAGCAGCTTAGAACAGGGGGGAGAGACCCAGTACTTC	CASSLEQGGETQYF
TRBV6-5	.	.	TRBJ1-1	TGTGCCAGCATAAGGGGAGAGAACACTGAAGCTTTCTTT	CASIRGENTEAFF
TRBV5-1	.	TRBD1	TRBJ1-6	TGCGCCAGCAGCTTGGACAGGGGGTATAATTCACCCCTCCACTTT	CASSLDRGYNSPLHF
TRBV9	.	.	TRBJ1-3	TGTGCCAGCAGCGTAGGAGAGGGCACTAGAAACACCATATATTTT	CASSVGEGTRNTIYF
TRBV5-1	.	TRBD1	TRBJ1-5	TGCGCCAGCAGCAAGGACAGGGGCAGCAATCAGCCCCAGCATTTT	CASSKDRGSNQPQHF
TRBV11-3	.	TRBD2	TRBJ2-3	TGTGCCAGCAGCCCTGGGACTAGCGGGAGGGTGAGAGATACGCAGTATTTT	CASSPGTSGRVRDTQYF
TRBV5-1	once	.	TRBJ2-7	TGCGCCAGCAGGCAGGGGCTCTCCTACGAGCAGTACTTC	CASRQGLSYEQYF
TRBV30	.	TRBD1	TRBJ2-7	TGTGCCGGCGAACAGGGGGTGGAGCAGTACTTC	CAGEQGVEQYF
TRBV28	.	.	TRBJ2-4	TGTGCCAGCAGTTTATCAGGGTTAGCCAAAAACATTCAGTACTTC	CASSLSGLAKNIQYF
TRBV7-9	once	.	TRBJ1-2	TGTGCCAGCAGCTTAACCACCGGACCATCATATGGCTACACCTTC	CASSLTTGPSYGYTF
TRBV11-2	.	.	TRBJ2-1	TGTGCCAGCAGCCCCGGGGACTACAATGAGCAGTTCTTC	CASSPGDYNEQFF
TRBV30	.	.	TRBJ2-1	TGTGCCGGCGAGCCCCCCGGGGGGCAGGCCTCATACAATGAGCAGTTCTTC	CAGEPPGGQASYNEQFF
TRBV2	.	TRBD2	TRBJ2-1	TGTGCCAGCGTACGGACTAGCGGGGAACGTTACAATGAGCAGTTCTTC	CASVRTSGERYNEQFF
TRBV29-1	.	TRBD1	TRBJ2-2	TGCAGCGCGACAGGGGGAAACACCGGGGAGCTGTTTTTT	CSATGGNTGELFF
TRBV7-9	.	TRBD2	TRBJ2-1	TGTGCCAGCAGCGCACTAGCGGGGGGGCGGAATGAGCAGTTCTTC	CASSALAGGRNEQFF
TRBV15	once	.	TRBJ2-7	TGTGCCACCGCGGAGAGGTCGGGGAACGAGCAGTACTTC	CATAERSGNEQYF
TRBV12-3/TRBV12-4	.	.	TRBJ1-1	TGTGCCAGCAGCCAGTCGAACACTGAAGCTTTCTTT	CASSQSNTEAFF
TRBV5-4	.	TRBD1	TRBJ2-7	TGTGCCAGCAGCTTGATGGGACAGGGCTACGAGCAGTACTTC	CASSLMGQGYEQYF
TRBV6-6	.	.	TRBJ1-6	TGTGCCAGCAGTTACGGGCCGGGGGTTTATAATTCACCCCTCCACTTT	CASSYGPGVYNSPLHF
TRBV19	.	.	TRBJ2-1	TGTGCCAGTAGAACCGGGAGACAGAGTGAGCAGTTCTTC	CASRTGRQSEQFF
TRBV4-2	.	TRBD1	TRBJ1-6	TGTGCCAGCAGCCAGAGATACAGGGGGAGGTCCTATAATTCACCCCTCCACTTT	CASSQRYRGRSYNSPLHF
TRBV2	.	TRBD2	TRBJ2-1	TGTGCCACTCGGACTAGCGGGGGGGCTGTCAATGAGCAGTTCTTC	CATRTSGGAVNEQFF
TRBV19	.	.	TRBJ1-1	TGTGCCAGTAGTATGCGAGGGCATACTGAAGCTTTCTTT	CASSMRGHTEAFF
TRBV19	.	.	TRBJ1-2	TGTGCCAGTAGTATACTGTGGGGCCGGGGAAGGCAAGACTATGGCTACACCTTC	CASSILWGRGRQDYGYTF
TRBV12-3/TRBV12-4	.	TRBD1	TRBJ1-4	TGTGCCAGTACCAGGGGGGGAGTTGAAAAACTGTTTTTT	CASTRGGVEKLFF
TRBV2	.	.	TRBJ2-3	TGTGCCAGCAGTGAAGGGGGGCGGTCAGATACGCAGTATTTT	CASSEGGRSDTQYF